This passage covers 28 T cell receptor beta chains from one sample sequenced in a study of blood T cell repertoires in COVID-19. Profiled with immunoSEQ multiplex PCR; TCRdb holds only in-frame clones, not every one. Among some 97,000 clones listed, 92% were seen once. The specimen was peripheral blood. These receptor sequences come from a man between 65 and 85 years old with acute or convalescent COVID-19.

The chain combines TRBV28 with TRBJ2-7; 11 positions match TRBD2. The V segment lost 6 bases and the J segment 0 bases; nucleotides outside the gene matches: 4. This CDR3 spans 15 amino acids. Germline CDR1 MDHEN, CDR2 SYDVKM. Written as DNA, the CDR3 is TGTGCCAGCAGGCCACTAGCGGGGGCCTCCTACGAGCAGTACTTC. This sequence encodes CASRPLAGASYEQYF.

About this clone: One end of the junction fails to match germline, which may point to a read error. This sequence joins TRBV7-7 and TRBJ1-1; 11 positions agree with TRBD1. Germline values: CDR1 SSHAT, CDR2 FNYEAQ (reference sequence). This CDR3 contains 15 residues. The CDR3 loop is CASSLRDRGYSEAFF. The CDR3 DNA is TGTGCTAGCAGCTTAAGGGACAGGGGGTACTCGGAAGCTTTCTTT.

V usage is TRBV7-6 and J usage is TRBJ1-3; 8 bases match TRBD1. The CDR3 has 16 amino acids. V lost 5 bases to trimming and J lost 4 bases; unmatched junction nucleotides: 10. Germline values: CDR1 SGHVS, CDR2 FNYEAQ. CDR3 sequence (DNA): TGTGCCAGCAGCCTCTCTGACAGGGGTCTGGGAAACACCATATATTTT. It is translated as CASSLSDRGLGNTIYF.

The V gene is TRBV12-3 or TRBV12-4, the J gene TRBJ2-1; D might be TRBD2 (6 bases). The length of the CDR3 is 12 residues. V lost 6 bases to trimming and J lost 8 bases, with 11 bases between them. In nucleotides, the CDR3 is TGTGCCAGCAGGGGGACTCAGTATGAGCAGTTCTTC. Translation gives CASRGTQYEQFF.

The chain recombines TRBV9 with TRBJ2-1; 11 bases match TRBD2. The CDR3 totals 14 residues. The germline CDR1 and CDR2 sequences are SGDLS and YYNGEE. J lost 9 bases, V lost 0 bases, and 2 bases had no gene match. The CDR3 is CASSVDLAGGEQFF. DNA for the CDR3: TGTGCCAGCAGCGTAGATCTAGCGGGAGGTGAGCAGTTCTTC. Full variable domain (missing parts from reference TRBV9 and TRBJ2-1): DSGVTQTPKHLITATGQRVTLRCSPRSGDLSVYWYQQSLDQGLQFLIQYYNGEERAKGNILERFSAQQFPDLHSELNLSSLELGDSALYFCASSVDLAGGEQFFGPGTRLTVL.

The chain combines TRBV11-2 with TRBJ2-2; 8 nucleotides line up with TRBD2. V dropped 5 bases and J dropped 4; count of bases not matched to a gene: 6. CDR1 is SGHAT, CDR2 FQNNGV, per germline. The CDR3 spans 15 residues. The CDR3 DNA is TGTGCCAGCAGCAAGCCGGGACTAGGCACCGGGGAGCTGTTTTTT. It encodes CASSKPGLGTGELFF.

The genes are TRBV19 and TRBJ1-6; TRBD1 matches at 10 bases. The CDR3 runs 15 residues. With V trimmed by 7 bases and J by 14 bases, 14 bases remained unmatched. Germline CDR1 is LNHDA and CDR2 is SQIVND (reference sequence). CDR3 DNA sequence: TGTGCCAGTACCCTCCGACAGGGGGCGAGCGTGGCCCTCCACTTT. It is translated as CASTLRQGASVALHF.

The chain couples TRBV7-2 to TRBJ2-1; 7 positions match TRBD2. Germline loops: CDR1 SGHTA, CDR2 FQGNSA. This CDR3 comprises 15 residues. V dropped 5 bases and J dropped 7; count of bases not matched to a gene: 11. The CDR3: CASSVCGGSYNEQFF. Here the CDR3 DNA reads TGTGCCAGCAGCGTCTGCGGCGGGAGTTATAATGAGCAGTTCTTC.

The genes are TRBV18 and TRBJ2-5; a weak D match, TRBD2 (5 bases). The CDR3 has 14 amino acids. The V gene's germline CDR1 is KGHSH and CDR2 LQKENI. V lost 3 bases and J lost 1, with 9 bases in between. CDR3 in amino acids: CASSPSSSQETQYF. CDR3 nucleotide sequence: TGTGCCAGCTCACCCTCTAGCAGCCAAGAGACCCAGTACTTC.

DNA of the CDR3: TGTGCCAGCAGTCAACAGGAAGAGACCCAGTACTTC. Translating it yields CASSQQEETQYF. The chain has TRBV5-5 and TRBJ2-5, with a possible D match to TRBD1 (5 bases). Germline V lookup: CDR1 SGHKS, CDR2 YYEKEE (reference sequence). The V gene lost 5 bases and the J gene lost 3 bases, with 8 bases spanning the gap. The CDR3 consists of 12 residues.

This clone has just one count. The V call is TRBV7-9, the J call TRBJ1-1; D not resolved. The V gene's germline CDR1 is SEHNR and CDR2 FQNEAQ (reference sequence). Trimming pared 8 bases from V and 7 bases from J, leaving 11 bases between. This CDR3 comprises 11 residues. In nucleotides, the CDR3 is TGTGCCAGCGCATACGAGGTTGAAGCTTTCTTT. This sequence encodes CASAYEVEAFF.

CDR3 sequence reads: CASSLLGQGVGNTIYF. The CDR3, as DNA: TGTGCCAGCAGCCTACTCGGACAGGGCGTTGGAAACACCATATATTTT. The chain uses TRBV5-6 and TRBJ1-3; TRBD1 agrees at 8 bases. The CDR3 length is 16 residues. Germline values: CDR1 SGHDT, CDR2 YYEEEE. J lost 3 bases, V lost 4 bases, and 9 bases had no gene match. Filled out from reference TRBV5-6 and TRBJ1-3, the complete variable domain reads DAGVTQSPTHLIKTRGQQVTLRCSPKSGHDTVSWYQQALGQGPQFIFQYYEEEERQRGNFPDRFSGHQFPNYSSELNVNALLLGDSALYLCASSLLGQGVGNTIYFGEGSWLTVV.

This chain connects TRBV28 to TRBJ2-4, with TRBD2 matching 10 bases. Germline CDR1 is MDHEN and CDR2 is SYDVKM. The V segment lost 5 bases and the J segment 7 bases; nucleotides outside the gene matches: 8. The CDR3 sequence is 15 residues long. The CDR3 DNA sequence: TGTGCCAGCAGTCCGGGACTAGCGCGCTGGAACATTCAGTACTTC. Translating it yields CASSPGLARWNIQYF.

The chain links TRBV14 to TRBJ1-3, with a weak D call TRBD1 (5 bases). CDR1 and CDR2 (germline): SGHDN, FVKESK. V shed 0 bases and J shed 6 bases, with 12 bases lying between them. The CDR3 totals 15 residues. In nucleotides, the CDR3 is TGTGCCAGCAGCCAAGATCTAGTAGGGGCAAACACCATATATTTT. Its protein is CASSQDLVGANTIYF.

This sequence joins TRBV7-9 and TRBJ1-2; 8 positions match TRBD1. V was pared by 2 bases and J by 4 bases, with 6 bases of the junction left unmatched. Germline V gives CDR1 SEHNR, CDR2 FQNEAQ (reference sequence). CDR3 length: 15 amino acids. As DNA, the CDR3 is TGTGCCAGCAGCTTAAGTCTGACAGGGGCCTATGGCTACACCTTC. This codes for CASSLSLTGAYGYTF.

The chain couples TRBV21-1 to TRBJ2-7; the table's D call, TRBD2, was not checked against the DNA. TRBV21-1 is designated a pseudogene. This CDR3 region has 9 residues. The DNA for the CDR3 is TGTGCCAGCAGGGAGAACCAGTACTTC. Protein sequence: CASRENQYF.

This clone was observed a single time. Here the CDR3 reads CASSLALVRIAGELFF. The CDR3 DNA reads as TGTGCCAGCAGCTTAGCTCTAGTTCGGATCGCCGGGGAGCTGTTTTTT. The rearrangement uses TRBV7-8 and TRBJ2-2; D gene ambiguous. The germline V gene has CDR1 SGHVS and CDR2 FQNEAQ. This CDR3 has 16 amino acids. With 0 bases removed from V and 6 bases from J, the gap between germline ends came to 14 bases.

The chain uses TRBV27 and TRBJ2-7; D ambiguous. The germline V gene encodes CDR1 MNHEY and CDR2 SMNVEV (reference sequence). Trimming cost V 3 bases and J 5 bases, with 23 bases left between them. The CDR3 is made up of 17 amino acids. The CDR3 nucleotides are TGTGCCAGCAGTTTCATGCCTCCGGTGCGGTCTAGTCACGAGCAGTACTTC. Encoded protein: CASSFMPPVRSSHEQYF.

The CDR3 spells CASSGVDTEAFF. The CDR3 DNA sequence: TGTGCCAGCAGCGGAGTGGACACTGAAGCTTTCTTT. The rearrangement joins TRBV5-4 to TRBJ1-1, with D unresolved. The CDR3 has 12 residues. Trimming left V 4 bases short and J 3 bases short, with 7 bases between. CDR1 and CDR2 (germline): SGHNT, YYREEE (reference sequence).

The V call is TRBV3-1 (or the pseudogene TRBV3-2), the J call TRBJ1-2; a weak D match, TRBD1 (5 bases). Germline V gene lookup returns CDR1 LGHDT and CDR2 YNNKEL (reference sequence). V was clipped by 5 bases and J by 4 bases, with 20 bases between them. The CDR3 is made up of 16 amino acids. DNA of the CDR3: TGTGCCAGCAGCGACACCTCCGGGGGAGGAAGCTATGGCTACACCTTC. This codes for CASSDTSGGGSYGYTF.

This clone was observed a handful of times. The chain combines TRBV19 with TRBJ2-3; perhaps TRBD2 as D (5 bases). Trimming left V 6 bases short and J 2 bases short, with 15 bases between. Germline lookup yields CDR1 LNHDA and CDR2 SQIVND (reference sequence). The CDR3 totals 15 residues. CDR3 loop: CASRKSGIPTDTQYF. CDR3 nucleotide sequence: TGTGCCAGTAGGAAAAGCGGAATCCCCACAGATACGCAGTATTTT.

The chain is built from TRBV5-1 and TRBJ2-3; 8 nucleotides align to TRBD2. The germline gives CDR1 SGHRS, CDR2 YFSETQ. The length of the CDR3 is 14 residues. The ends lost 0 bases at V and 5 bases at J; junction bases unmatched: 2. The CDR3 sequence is CASSLALAGDTQYF. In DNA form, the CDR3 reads TGCGCCAGCAGCTTGGCGCTAGCGGGAGATACGCAGTATTTT.

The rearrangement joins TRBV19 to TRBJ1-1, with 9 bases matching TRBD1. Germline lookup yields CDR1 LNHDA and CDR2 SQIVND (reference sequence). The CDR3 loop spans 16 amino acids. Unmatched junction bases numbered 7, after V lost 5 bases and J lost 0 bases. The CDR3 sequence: CASSRGQGFMNTEAFF. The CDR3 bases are TGTGCCAGTAGTCGGGGACAGGGATTCATGAACACTGAAGCTTTCTTT.

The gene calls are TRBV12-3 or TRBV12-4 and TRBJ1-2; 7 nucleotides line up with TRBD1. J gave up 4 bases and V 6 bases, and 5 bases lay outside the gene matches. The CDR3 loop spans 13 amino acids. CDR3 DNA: TGTGCCAGCAGCCCGACAGGGTTCTATGGCTACACCTTC. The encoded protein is CASSPTGFYGYTF.

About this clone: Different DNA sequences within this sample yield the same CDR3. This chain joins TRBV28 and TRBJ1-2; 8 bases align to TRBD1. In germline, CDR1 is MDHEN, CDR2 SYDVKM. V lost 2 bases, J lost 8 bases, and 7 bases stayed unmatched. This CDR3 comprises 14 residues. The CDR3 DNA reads TGTGCCAGCAGTTTAGTACAGGGGGTGCGGGGCTACACCTTC. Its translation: CASSLVQGVRGYTF.

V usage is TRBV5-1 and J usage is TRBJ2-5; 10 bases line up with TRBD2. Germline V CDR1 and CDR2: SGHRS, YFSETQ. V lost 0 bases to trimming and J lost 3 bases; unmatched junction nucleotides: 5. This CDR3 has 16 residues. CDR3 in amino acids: CASSLGSSGGEETQYF. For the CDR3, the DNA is TGCGCCAGCAGCTTGGGTTCTAGCGGGGGTGAAGAGACCCAGTACTTC.

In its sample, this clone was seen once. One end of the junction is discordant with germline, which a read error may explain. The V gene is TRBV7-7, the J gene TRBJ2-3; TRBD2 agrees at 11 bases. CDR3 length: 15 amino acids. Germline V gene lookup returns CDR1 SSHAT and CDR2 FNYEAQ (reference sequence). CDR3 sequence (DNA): TGTGCTAGCAGCCTGACTAGCGGGGATACAGATACGCAGTATTTT. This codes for CASSLTSGDTDTQYF.

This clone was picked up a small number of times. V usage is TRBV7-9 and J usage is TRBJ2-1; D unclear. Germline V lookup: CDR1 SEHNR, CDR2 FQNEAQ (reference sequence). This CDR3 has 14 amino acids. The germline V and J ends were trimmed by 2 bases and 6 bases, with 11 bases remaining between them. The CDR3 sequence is CASSLQAQTNEQFF. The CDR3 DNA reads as TGTGCCAGCAGCTTACAGGCCCAAACCAATGAGCAGTTCTTC.